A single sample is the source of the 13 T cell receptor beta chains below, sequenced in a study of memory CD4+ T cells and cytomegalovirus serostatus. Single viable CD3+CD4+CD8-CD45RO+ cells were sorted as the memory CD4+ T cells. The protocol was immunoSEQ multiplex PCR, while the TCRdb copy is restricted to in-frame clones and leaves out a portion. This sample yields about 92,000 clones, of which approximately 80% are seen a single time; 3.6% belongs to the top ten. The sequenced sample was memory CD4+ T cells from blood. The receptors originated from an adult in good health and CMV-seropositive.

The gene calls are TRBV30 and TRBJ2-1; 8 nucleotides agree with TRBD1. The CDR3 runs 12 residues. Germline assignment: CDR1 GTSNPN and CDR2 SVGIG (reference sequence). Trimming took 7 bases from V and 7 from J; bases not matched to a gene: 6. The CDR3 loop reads CASAGGRNEQFF. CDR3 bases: TGTGCCTCGGCAGGGGGCCGGAATGAGCAGTTCTTC.

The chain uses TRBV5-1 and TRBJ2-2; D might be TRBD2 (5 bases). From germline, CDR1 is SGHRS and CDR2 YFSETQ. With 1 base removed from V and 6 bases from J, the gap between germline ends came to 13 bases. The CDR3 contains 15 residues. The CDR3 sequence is CASSLRTASAGELFF. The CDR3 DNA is TGCGCCAGCAGCTTGCGGACTGCAAGCGCCGGGGAGCTGTTTTTT.

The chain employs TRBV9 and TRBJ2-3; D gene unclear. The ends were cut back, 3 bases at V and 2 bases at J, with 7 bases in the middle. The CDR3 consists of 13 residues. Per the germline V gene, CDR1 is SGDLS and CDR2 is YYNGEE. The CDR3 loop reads CASSAINTDTQYF. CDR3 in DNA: TGTGCCAGCAGCGCCATCAACACAGATACGCAGTATTTT.

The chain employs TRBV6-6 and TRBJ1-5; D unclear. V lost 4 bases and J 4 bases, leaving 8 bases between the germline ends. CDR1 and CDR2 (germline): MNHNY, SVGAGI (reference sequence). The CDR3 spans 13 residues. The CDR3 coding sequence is TGTGCCAGCAGTTCCCCAGCTAATCAGCCCCAGCATTTT. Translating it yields CASSSPANQPQHF.

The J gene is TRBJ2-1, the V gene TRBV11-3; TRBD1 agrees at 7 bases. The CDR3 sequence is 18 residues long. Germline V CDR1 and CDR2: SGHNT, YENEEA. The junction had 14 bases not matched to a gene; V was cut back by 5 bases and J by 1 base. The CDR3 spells CASSPYGRQGLSYNEQFF. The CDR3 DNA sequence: TGTGCCAGCAGCCCCTACGGTAGACAGGGTCTATCCTACAATGAGCAGTTCTTC.

For the CDR3, the DNA is TGTGCCAGCAGCGGGCCCGGCAGCTCCTACAATGAGCAGTTCTTC. Protein: CASSGPGSSYNEQFF. The rearrangement uses TRBV9 and TRBJ2-1; D unresolved. The CDR3 loop spans 15 amino acids. Germline values: CDR1 SGDLS, CDR2 YYNGEE. V was cut by 3 bases and J by 0 bases, with 10 bases left in between.

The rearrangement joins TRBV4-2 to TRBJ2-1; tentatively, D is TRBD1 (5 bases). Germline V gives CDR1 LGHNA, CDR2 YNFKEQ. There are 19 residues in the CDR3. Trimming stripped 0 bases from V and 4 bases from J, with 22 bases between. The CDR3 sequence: CASSQEPGRGRDGYNEQFF. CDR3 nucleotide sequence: TGTGCCAGCAGCCAAGAACCCGGAAGGGGCAGGGATGGGTACAATGAGCAGTTCTTC.

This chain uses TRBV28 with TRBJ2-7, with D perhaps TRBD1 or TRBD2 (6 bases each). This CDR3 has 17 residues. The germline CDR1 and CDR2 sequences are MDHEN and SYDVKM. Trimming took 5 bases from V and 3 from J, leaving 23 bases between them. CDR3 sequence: CASSPPYAGQPNYEQYF. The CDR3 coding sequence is TGTGCCAGCAGTCCCCCCTACGCGGGACAACCCAACTACGAGCAGTACTTC.

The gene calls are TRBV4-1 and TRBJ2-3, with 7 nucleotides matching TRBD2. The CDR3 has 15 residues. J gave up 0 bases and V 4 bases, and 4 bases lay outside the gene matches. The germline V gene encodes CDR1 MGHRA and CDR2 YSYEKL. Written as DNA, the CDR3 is TGCGCCAGCAGCCGACTAGCTCATAGCACAGATACGCAGTATTTT. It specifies CASSRLAHSTDTQYF.

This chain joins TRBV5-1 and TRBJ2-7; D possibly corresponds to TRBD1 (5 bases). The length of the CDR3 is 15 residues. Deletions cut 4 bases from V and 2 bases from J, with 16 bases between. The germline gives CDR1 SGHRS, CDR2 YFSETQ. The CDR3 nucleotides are TGCGCCAGCAGCACTCCCGACAGAAAACCCTACGAGCAGTACTTC. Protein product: CASSTPDRKPYEQYF.

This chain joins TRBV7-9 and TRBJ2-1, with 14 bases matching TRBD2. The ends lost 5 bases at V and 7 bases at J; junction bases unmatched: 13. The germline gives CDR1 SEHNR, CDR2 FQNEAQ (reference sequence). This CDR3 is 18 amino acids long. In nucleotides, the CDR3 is TGTGCCAGCAGCCCAAAGAGTCTGACTAGCGGGAGGGGGAATGAGCAGTTCTTC. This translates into CASSPKSLTSGRGNEQFF.

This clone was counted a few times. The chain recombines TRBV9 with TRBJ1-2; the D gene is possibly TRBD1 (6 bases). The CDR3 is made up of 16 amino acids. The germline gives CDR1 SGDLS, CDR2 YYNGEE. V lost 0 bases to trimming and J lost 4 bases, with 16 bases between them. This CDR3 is CASSVARHRASYGYTF. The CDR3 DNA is TGTGCCAGCAGCGTAGCTAGGCACAGGGCCTCCTATGGCTACACCTTC.

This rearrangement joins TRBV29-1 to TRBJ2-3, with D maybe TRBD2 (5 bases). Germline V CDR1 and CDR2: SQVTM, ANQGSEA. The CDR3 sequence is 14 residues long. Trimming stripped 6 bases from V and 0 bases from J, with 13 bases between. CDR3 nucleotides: TGCAGCGTCCGAGGGTCAACTAGCACAGATACGCAGTATTTT. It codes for CSVRGSTSTDTQYF.